This is a list of T cell receptor beta chains from one sample in a study of blood T cell repertoires in COVID-19. The data were produced by immunoSEQ multiplex PCR, yet TCRdb's version contains in-frame clones alone and is incomplete. The data contain 50,000 to 65,000 clones, approximately 80% of them singletons. The material sequenced was peripheral blood. Receptors originate from a woman aged 55-69 years with acute or convalescent COVID-19. The CDR3 runs from the conserved cysteine through the conserved F or W. Size tells how often a clone was seen (once, few, many) or the class of an expanded clone, and some rows leave it out.

V gene: TRBV4-2; CDR3 length: 15; clone size: -; CDR3 protein: CASSQTSGNADEQFF
V gene: TRBV5-1; CDR3 length: 17; clone size: -; CDR3 protein: CASSLPGTGGGTDTQYF
V gene: TRBV3-1/TRBV3-2; CDR3 length: 13; clone size: -; CDR3 protein: CASSLNINQPQHF
V gene: TRBV9; CDR3 length: 14; clone size: -; CDR3 protein: CASSVSGLQETQYF
V gene: TRBV9; CDR3 length: 14; clone size: -; CDR3 protein: CASSVEGGKVPLHF
V gene: TRBV6-5; CDR3 length: 13; clone size: -; CDR3 protein: CAGQAGMNQPQHF
V gene: TRBV7-9; CDR3 length: 17; clone size: -; CDR3 protein: CASSPRLAGSSYNEQFF
V gene: TRBV18; CDR3 length: 14; clone size: -; CDR3 protein: CASSPRDRVSGYTF
V gene: TRBV29-1; CDR3 length: 14; clone size: -; CDR3 protein: CSVEDGQINQPQHF
V gene: TRBV5-8; CDR3 length: 17; clone size: -; CDR3 protein: CASYPLYQGAWNTEAFF
V gene: TRBV19; CDR3 length: 14; clone size: once; CDR3 protein: CASSASGSIYEQYF
V gene: TRBV14; CDR3 length: 16; clone size: -; CDR3 protein: CASSLRPGLGSNEQFF
V gene: TRBV27; CDR3 length: 13; clone size: -; CDR3 protein: CASTPGQSTEAFF
V gene: TRBV27; CDR3 length: 16; clone size: -; CDR3 protein: CASSFGGPLSGNTIYF
V gene: TRBV5-8; CDR3 length: 13; clone size: once; CDR3 protein: CASSSDRNYEQYF
V gene: TRBV7-3; CDR3 length: 13; clone size: -; CDR3 protein: CASSSTGQETQYF
V gene: TRBV6-1; CDR3 length: 16; clone size: few; CDR3 protein: CASSEVGRVIGETQYF
V gene: TRBV2; CDR3 length: 12; clone size: -; CDR3 protein: CASSLQGRGAFF
V gene: TRBV24-1; CDR3 length: 13; clone size: -; CDR3 protein: CATSGLTGGEQFF
V gene: TRBV5-6; CDR3 length: 13; clone size: -; CDR3 protein: CASSFGQTYEQYF
V gene: TRBV5-4; CDR3 length: 15; clone size: -; CDR3 protein: CASSLRGENQETQYF
V gene: TRBV10-2; CDR3 length: 14; clone size: -; CDR3 protein: CASRFGQGNQPQHF
V gene: TRBV10-3; CDR3 length: 13; clone size: -; CDR3 protein: CAISAGTRETQYF
V gene: TRBV6-5; CDR3 length: 12; clone size: -; CDR3 protein: CASRRQSPPLHF
V gene: TRBV7-2; CDR3 length: 14; clone size: -; CDR3 protein: CASSLLGGRDEQYF
V gene: TRBV7-9; CDR3 length: 14; clone size: -; CDR3 protein: CASSSGLAMNEQFF
V gene: TRBV2; CDR3 length: 12; clone size: -; CDR3 protein: CASNRNTGELFF
V gene: TRBV5-1; CDR3 length: 14; clone size: -; CDR3 protein: CASSPGTGRGGYTF
V gene: TRBV10-3; CDR3 length: 14; clone size: -; CDR3 protein: CAISDISGANVLTF
V gene: TRBV21-1; CDR3 length: 13; clone size: -; CDR3 protein: CASTGGVDQPQHF
V gene: TRBV27; CDR3 length: 16; clone size: few; CDR3 protein: CASSSRQGSGNQPQHF
V gene: TRBV11-1; CDR3 length: 16; clone size: -; CDR3 protein: CASSPNTRRDTDTQYF
V gene: TRBV19; CDR3 length: 16; clone size: -; CDR3 protein: CASSTLSGLSYNEQFF
V gene: TRBV15; CDR3 length: 16; clone size: -; CDR3 protein: CATSRGGTGVVYGYTF
V gene: TRBV7-8; CDR3 length: 18; clone size: -; CDR3 protein: CASSLARGRGRVYNEQFF
V gene: TRBV2; CDR3 length: 14; clone size: -; CDR3 protein: CASRGEPLAGGLVF
V gene: TRBV4-1; CDR3 length: 15; clone size: -; CDR3 protein: CASSQDETGQETQYF
V gene: TRBV28; CDR3 length: 15; clone size: few; CDR3 protein: CASSFFRSGIYEQYF
V gene: TRBV12-5; CDR3 length: 14; clone size: -; CDR3 protein: CASGPGTRTNEQFF
V gene: TRBV6-1; CDR3 length: 12; clone size: -; CDR3 protein: CASSEPRQPQHF
V gene: TRBV29-1; CDR3 length: 14; clone size: -; CDR3 protein: CSVSSGSTYNEQFF
V gene: TRBV19; CDR3 length: 15; clone size: -; CDR3 protein: CASSLIFGRSYEQYF
V gene: TRBV9; CDR3 length: 14; clone size: -; CDR3 protein: CASSVSTNTGELFF
V gene: TRBV12-3/TRBV12-4; CDR3 length: 13; clone size: -; CDR3 protein: CASSRTGNYGYTF
V gene: TRBV6-6; CDR3 length: 15; clone size: -; CDR3 protein: CASSYLAGQGAEAFF
V gene: TRBV7-8; CDR3 length: 13; clone size: -; CDR3 protein: CASTLTSPDTQYF
V gene: TRBV30; CDR3 length: 13; clone size: -; CDR3 protein: CAQERGRGEKLFF
V gene: TRBV10-1; CDR3 length: 17; clone size: few; CDR3 protein: CASSEGKTDRGCDGYTF
V gene: TRBV3-1/TRBV3-2; CDR3 length: 15; clone size: -; CDR3 protein: CASSSRDRVNQPQHF
V gene: TRBV14; CDR3 length: 14; clone size: -; CDR3 protein: CASSHGGATDTQYF
V gene: TRBV6-6; CDR3 length: 16; clone size: -; CDR3 protein: CASIGAGTGIVYGYTF
V gene: TRBV6-5; CDR3 length: 14; clone size: -; CDR3 protein: CASSYGTEVDEQYF